The 8 T cell receptor beta chains given below trace back to one sample, sequenced in a study of shared clonotypes between healthy human individuals. TCRdb's table, derived via immunoSEQ multiplex PCR, lists solely in-frame clones and lacks some. The sample has 980,000 or so clones; 76% are singletons. The material sequenced was memory CD4+ T cells sorted from blood. Subset: CD45RA-negative fraction. The receptors come from a man younger than 35 in good health.

Concerning this clone: Other DNA sequences in this sample translate to the same CDR3. V gene TRBV19 combines with J gene TRBJ2-7; weak D call: TRBD2 (5 bases). V shed 3 bases and J shed 2 bases, with 8 bases lying between them. The CDR3 consists of 13 residues. Germline CDR1 reads LNHDA; CDR2 reads SQIVND (reference sequence). CDR3: CASSIPGTYEQYF. In nucleotides, the CDR3 is TGTGCCAGTAGTATTCCCGGGACCTACGAGCAGTACTTC. Looking up the rest from reference TRBV19 and TRBJ2-7 gives the full variable domain: DGGITQSPKYLFRKEGQNVTLSCEQNLNHDAMYWYRQDPGQGLRLIYYSQIVNDFQKGDIAEGYSVSREKKESFPLTVTSAQKNPTAFYLCASSIPGTYEQYFGPGTRLTVT.

CDR3 DNA sequence: TGTGCCAGCAGTCCCGCCGGGGGCGGTGAGCAGTTCTTC. Amino acids: CASSPAGGGEQFF. The chain joins TRBV2 to TRBJ2-1; D assignment may be TRBD1 or TRBD2 (6 bases each). With 5 bases removed from V and 9 bases from J, the gap between germline ends came to 14 bases. The CDR3 runs 13 residues. Per germline, CDR1 SNHLY and CDR2 FYNNEI.

This clone was seen ten or more times. The chain is built from TRBV6-1 and TRBJ1-2; D unclear. V lost 6 bases to trimming and J lost 2 bases, with 10 bases between them. Germline lookup yields CDR1 MNHNS and CDR2 SASEGT. The CDR3 contains 13 residues. The CDR3: CASSQRANYGYTF. In DNA form, the CDR3 reads TGTGCCAGCAGCCAAAGGGCGAACTATGGCTACACCTTC.

A word on this clone: The identical CDR3 is also encoded by other nucleotide sequences in the sample. The chain employs TRBV27 and TRBJ2-5; D is unresolved. Trimming took off 0 bases at V and 4 bases at J, with 0 bases between the two ends. From germline, CDR1 is MNHEY and CDR2 SMNVEV (reference sequence). The CDR3 has 11 amino acids. The CDR3 here is CASSLSETQYF. The CDR3 coding sequence is TGTGCCAGCAGTTTATCAGAGACCCAGTACTTC.

This chain links TRBV18 with TRBJ2-2; maybe TRBD1 (5 bases). The CDR3 has 14 residues. V was clipped by 3 bases and J by 3 bases, with 8 bases between them. Germline V gene sequence: CDR1 KGHSH, CDR2 LQKENI. CDR3 bases: TGTGCCAGCTCACCTGACAGTCACACCGGGGAGCTGTTTTTT. Translation: CASSPDSHTGELFF.

Turning to this clone: This sequence may be a read error, since a much larger clone differs from it by one base. Other DNA variants within this sample encode the same CDR3. The chain links TRBV5-4 to TRBJ2-3; D call uncertain. Germline loops: CDR1 SGHNT, CDR2 YYREEE (reference sequence). V dropped 3 bases and J dropped 1 base, with 3 bases sitting between them. There are 12 residues in the CDR3. The CDR3 spells CASSSGTDTQYF. CDR3 nucleotide sequence: TGTGCCAGCAGCTCTGGCACAGATACGCAGTATTTT.

The rearrangement links TRBV29-1 to TRBJ2-1; 9 bases are shared with TRBD1. V lost 4 bases to trimming and J lost 9 bases; unmatched junction nucleotides: 10. The germline V gene encodes CDR1 SQVTM and CDR2 ANQGSEA. The CDR3 extends over 14 amino acids. CDR3 bases: TGCAGCGTTGGCGACAGGGGGTCCACGGGTGAGCAGTTCTTC. Its protein product is CSVGDRGSTGEQFF.

The V and J genes are TRBV19 and TRBJ1-5, with D uncertain. The CDR3 loop spans 15 amino acids. Germline V gene lookup returns CDR1 LNHDA and CDR2 SQIVND (reference sequence). V shed 0 bases and J shed 0 bases, with 6 bases lying between them. The CDR3 DNA reads TGTGCCAGTAGTATAGAGCGATATAGCAATCAGCCCCAGCATTTT. It translates to CASSIERYSNQPQHF.